This TCR beta chain comes out of a study of shared clonotypes between healthy human individuals. Study-level results: Sequencing depth was expected to affect clonotype sharing among donors.

This clone was counted a few times. Its antigen is undetermined. Libraries were prepared by immunoSEQ multiplex PCR; TCRdb keeps only in-frame clonotypes and omits some of them. The table records 600,000 to 750,000 clones, 55% to 80% of them present only once. Trimming left V 0 bases short and J 1 base short, with 6 bases between. The CDR3 is made up of 14 amino acids. Germline CDR1 is KGHSH and CDR2 is LQKENI. Sequenced input: memory CD4+ T cells sorted from blood. Documented subset: CD45RA-negative fraction. The rearrangement joins TRBV18 to TRBJ2-5, with D unclear. This receptor was identified in a woman in her 30s in good health. The DNA of the CDR3 is TGTGCCAGCTCACCACCGTCAACCCAAGAGACCCAGTACTTC. Translation: CASSPPSTQETQYF.